This note documents a single T cell receptor (beta chain) sequence. Original methodology: Estimates of nucleated cell counts were drawn from the amplification of reference gene primers. The repertoire was sequenced with immunoSEQ multiplex PCR; TCRdb's copy has only in-frame clones and lacks some. The V and J calls and clone size are taken from that table; D and trimming were inferred from the DNA. The table has 75,000 to 100,000 clones, about 76% seen once. Germline CDR1 reads SGHTA; CDR2 reads FQGNSA. The CDR3 covers 13 residues. Trimming removed 8 bases from V and 11 bases from J; junction bases left unmatched: 11. This record comes from a study of blood T cell repertoires in COVID-19. In the study overall: The United States, Italy and Spain provided the acute and convalescent COVID-19 samples. PBMCs, B-cell-depleted T cells, or T cells provided the cDNA or gDNA that made up the material.

The J gene is TRBJ1-5, the V gene TRBV7-2; 8 bases are a match to TRBD1. The sample was peripheral blood. The TCR was taken from a woman older than 75 with acute or convalescent COVID-19. The CDR3 region is CASAGQGQGAQHF. CDR3 sequence (DNA): TGTGCCAGCGCAGGACAGGGTCAAGGAGCCCAGCATTTT. Together with reference TRBV7-2 and TRBJ1-5, the CDR3 gives the full variable domain: GAGVSQSPSNKVTEKGKDVELRCDPISGHTALYWYRQSLGQGLEFLIYFQGNSAPDKSGLPSDRFSAERTGGSVSTLTIQRTQQEDSAVYLCASAGQGQGAQHFGDGTRLSIL.